The 23 T cell receptor beta chains below were found in one sample sequenced in a study of blood T cells in healthy people across ages. The use of a sample-barcoded 5' primer and a J-beta primer mix characterized a second PCR of roughly 7 to 11 cycles. TCRdb analysed the 5' RACE reads with MiXCR anew, one entry per CDR3 protein. The sample lists 660,000 or so distinct CDR3 sequences, 58% occurring once. Sequencing used blood. The receptors were gathered from a man aged 55-75 years in good health.

The rearrangement links TRBV12-5 to TRBJ2-7, with 7 bases identical to TRBD2. Germline lookup yields CDR1 LGHNT and CDR2 FRNRAP. This CDR3 is 13 amino acids long. V dropped 9 bases and J dropped 0; count of bases not matched to a gene: 5. CDR3 residues: CARSGTDSYEQYF. In DNA form, the CDR3 reads TGTGCTAGAAGCGGGACGGACTCCTACGAGCAGTACTTC.

The chain is built from TRBV6-6 and TRBJ1-1; D is unresolved. Germline CDR1 and CDR2: MNHNY and SVGAGI (reference sequence). The CDR3 sequence is 15 residues long. Trimming took 2 bases from V and 2 from J, leaving 12 bases between them. The CDR3 is CASSYVVNQNTEAFF. The CDR3 DNA sequence: TGTGCCAGCAGTTACGTTGTGAACCAAAACACTGAAGCTTTCTTT.

This clonotype was observed at least ten times. The chain employs TRBV20-1 and TRBJ1-2, with a possible D match to TRBD1 (6 bases). The V end lost 6 bases, the J end lost 0 bases, and 14 bases lay between the germline ends. In germline, CDR1 is DFQATT, CDR2 SNEGSKA (reference sequence). The CDR3 totals 14 residues. As DNA, the CDR3 is TGCAGTGCCACGGATGGGGGCTCTAACTATGGCTACACCTTC. This translates into CSATDGGSNYGYTF.

The genes are TRBV20-1 and TRBJ2-7; D may be TRBD2 (5 bases). The CDR3 loop spans 12 amino acids. The germline gives CDR1 DFQATT, CDR2 SNEGSKA (reference sequence). V lost 6 bases, J lost 7 bases, and 16 bases lay in between. This chain's CDR3 is CSATSEGREQYF. The CDR3, as DNA: TGCAGTGCCACCAGCGAGGGCCGGGAGCAGTACTTC.

V usage is TRBV24-1 and J usage is TRBJ2-1, with D hard to call. V lost 4 bases and J 7 bases, leaving 7 bases between the germline ends. CDR1 and CDR2 (germline): KGHDR, SFDVKD. The CDR3 has 12 residues. In nucleotides, the CDR3 is TGTGCCACCAGTGAGGCGACGAATGAGCAGTTCTTC. Residues: CATSEATNEQFF.

The chain recombines TRBV6-2 or TRBV6-3 with TRBJ1-1, with a tentative D call TRBD1 (6 bases). V was clipped by 4 bases and J by 1 base, with 13 bases between them. This CDR3 comprises 15 residues. Germline V lookup: CDR1 MNHEY, CDR2 SVGEGT. CDR3 sequence reads: CASSSMGQTNTEAFF. CDR3 sequence (DNA): TGTGCCAGCAGTTCAATGGGACAAACGAACACTGAAGCTTTCTTT.

The rearrangement links TRBV28 to TRBJ2-5; TRBD2 matches 10 bases. Germline V gene sequence: CDR1 MDHEN, CDR2 SYDVKM. Trimming took 4 bases from V and 2 from J; bases not matched to a gene: 10. The CDR3 has 17 amino acids. The DNA for the CDR3 is TGTGCCAGCAGTTCCCTAACTAGCGGGGTAATTCAAGAGACCCAGTACTTC. It encodes CASSSLTSGVIQETQYF.

The V gene is TRBV7-2, the J gene TRBJ2-1; D gene uncertain. CDR1 is SGHTA and CDR2 is FQGNSA in the germline V gene. There are 13 residues in the CDR3. V was cut by 5 bases and J by 5 bases, with 10 bases left in between. CDR3 region: CASSMWLNNEQFF. The CDR3 DNA is TGTGCCAGCAGCATGTGGCTGAACAATGAGCAGTTCTTC.

This clonotype was observed at least ten times. The rearrangement uses TRBV5-1 and TRBJ2-1; 9 bases match TRBD1. Looked up from germline, CDR1 is SGHRS and CDR2 is YFSETQ. With V trimmed by 4 bases and J by 6 bases, 8 bases remained unmatched. The length of the CDR3 is 15 residues. CDR3 sequence: CASSARDREGNEQFF. The DNA of the CDR3 is TGCGCCAGCAGCGCTCGGGACAGGGAGGGCAATGAGCAGTTCTTC. Together with reference TRBV5-1 and TRBJ2-1, the CDR3 gives the full variable domain: KAGVTQTPRYLIKTRGQQVTLSCSPISGHRSVSWYQQTPGQGLQFLFEYFSETQRNKGNFPGRFSGRQFSNSRSEMNVSTLELGDSALYLCASSARDREGNEQFFGPGTRLTVL.

The gene calls are TRBV20-1 and TRBJ2-3; perhaps D is TRBD1 or TRBD2 (5 bases each). CDR1 and CDR2 from the germline V gene are DFQATT and SNEGSKA (reference sequence). Trimming removed 1 base at V and 4 bases at J, with 24 bases between. The CDR3 covers 18 residues. The CDR3 DNA follows: TGCAGTGCTAGAGTATTCCTCGCGACAGCACGGGGCGCAGATACGCAGTATTTT. Encoded protein: CSARVFLATARGADTQYF.

This clonotype was counted a few times. The chain couples TRBV12-3 or TRBV12-4 to TRBJ2-7; maybe TRBD1 (6 bases). The CDR3 runs to 13 residues. V was pared by 3 bases and J by 2 bases, with 8 bases between. CDR3 nucleotides: TGTGCCAGCAGTTTCGGACAGCCCTACGAGCAGTACTTC. It specifies CASSFGQPYEQYF.

This clonotype came up a few times. V gene TRBV7-2 combines with J gene TRBJ2-1; TRBD1 agrees at 8 bases. After removal of 3 bases from V and 3 bases from J, the junction contained 10 bases not matched to a gene. Germline values: CDR1 SGHTA, CDR2 FQGNSA. The length of the CDR3 is 17 residues. CDR3 residues: CASSLRGGQGRYNEQFF. The CDR3 nucleotides are TGTGCCAGCAGCTTGAGGGGCGGACAGGGCCGCTACAATGAGCAGTTCTTC.

There are a few counts of this clonotype. The chain links TRBV3-1 to TRBJ2-2; D uncertain. The germline gives CDR1 LGHDT, CDR2 YNNKEL (reference sequence). The CDR3 extends over 12 amino acids. V was trimmed by 0 bases and J by 6 bases, leaving 2 bases between them. CDR3 DNA: TGTGCCAGCAGCCAAGAGGCCGGGGAGCTGTTTTTT. It codes for CASSQEAGELFF.

The chain employs TRBV5-5 and TRBJ2-1; D unresolved. V lost 8 bases and J 5 bases, leaving 5 bases between the germline ends. Per the germline V gene, CDR1 is SGHKS and CDR2 is YYEKEE (reference sequence). This CDR3 is 10 amino acids long. This chain's CDR3 is CARVHNEQFF. The CDR3, as DNA: TGTGCCAGGGTCCACAATGAGCAGTTCTTC.

The gene calls are TRBV7-9 and TRBJ1-1; 7 positions agree with TRBD1. The germline V gene encodes CDR1 SEHNR and CDR2 FQNEAQ (reference sequence). J lost 3 bases, V lost 5 bases, and 6 bases had no gene match. The CDR3 is 14 amino acids. The CDR3 spells CASSTGQRHTEAFF. CDR3 nucleotides: TGTGCCAGCAGCACGGGACAGCGCCACACTGAAGCTTTCTTT.

The rearrangement joins TRBV5-1 to TRBJ2-1, with a possible D match to TRBD1 (7 bases). This CDR3 contains 15 residues. Trimming pared 4 bases from V and 9 bases from J, leaving 20 bases between. Germline CDR1 is SGHRS and CDR2 is YFSETQ. The CDR3 loop reads CASSQGPAGGIEQFF. The CDR3 DNA follows: TGCGCCAGCAGCCAGGGGCCGGCAGGGGGGATTGAGCAGTTCTTC.

This clonotype has just a few counts. The V and J genes are TRBV7-9 and TRBJ2-1; TRBD1 agrees at 9 bases. The V segment lost 4 bases and the J segment 1 base; nucleotides outside the gene matches: 14. Germline values: CDR1 SEHNR, CDR2 FQNEAQ (reference sequence). The CDR3 runs to 19 residues. In DNA, the CDR3 is TGTGCCAGCAGCTCAATTCAGGGACAGGGAATAAGGTCCTACAATGAGCAGTTCTTC. Translated, it gives CASSSIQGQGIRSYNEQFF.

The rearrangement joins TRBV24-1 to TRBJ2-3; D is tentatively TRBD1 or TRBD2 (6 bases each). Germline-derived CDR1 and CDR2 are KGHDR and SFDVKD. The V end was cut by 1 base, the J end by 3 bases, with 13 bases between. The CDR3 is made up of 16 amino acids. CDR3 nucleotide sequence: TGTGCCACCAGTGATTTTAGGGGGGAAACTACAGATACGCAGTATTTT. This gives the protein CATSDFRGETTDTQYF.

The gene calls are TRBV10-3 and TRBJ2-2; D may match TRBD1 or TRBD2 (6 bases each). The germline V gene encodes CDR1 ENHRY and CDR2 SYGVKD. V lost 4 bases to trimming and J lost 5 bases, with 8 bases between them. The CDR3 covers 13 residues. The CDR3 sequence: CAISVGGTGELFF. CDR3 in DNA: TGTGCCATCAGTGTAGGGGGGACCGGGGAGCTGTTTTTT.

A few counts support this clonotype. CDR3 amino acids: CSARDLRNIQETQYF. DNA for the CDR3: TGCAGTGCTAGAGACCTCAGGAATATCCAAGAGACCCAGTACTTC. The V and J genes are TRBV20-1 and TRBJ2-5; D is unresolved. The CDR3 has 15 residues. V lost 0 bases to trimming and J lost 1 base, with 12 bases between them. Germline CDR1 is DFQATT and CDR2 is SNEGSKA (reference sequence).

The V and J genes are TRBV3-1 and TRBJ1-1; 7 nucleotides line up with TRBD1. This CDR3 contains 14 residues. Trimming took 1 base from V and 4 from J; bases not matched to a gene: 3. Per germline, CDR1 LGHDT and CDR2 YNNKEL (reference sequence). The DNA of the CDR3 is TGTGCCAGCAGCCAAGGACAGGGTAGCACTGAAGCTTTCTTT. Protein product: CASSQGQGSTEAFF.

This clonotype was found a few times. The V and J genes are TRBV5-1 and TRBJ2-3, with D possibly matching TRBD2 (7 bases). Trimming removed 0 bases from V and 2 bases from J, with 10 bases in between. The germline V gene encodes CDR1 SGHRS and CDR2 YFSETQ. The CDR3 is made up of 15 amino acids. The CDR3 region is CASSLEGGDTDTQYF. In DNA, the CDR3 is TGCGCCAGCAGCTTGGAGGGGGGGGACACAGATACGCAGTATTTT.

The chain carries TRBV5-5 and TRBJ2-5; 7 nucleotides agree with TRBD1. There are 15 residues in the CDR3. Trimming removed 4 bases from V and 2 bases from J; junction bases left unmatched: 8. The germline CDR1 and CDR2 sequences are SGHKS and YYEKEE (reference sequence). The DNA for the CDR3 is TGTGCCAGCAGCGATACTGACAGGGTACAAGAGACCCAGTACTTC. This encodes CASSDTDRVQETQYF.